This T cell receptor beta chain was sequenced in a study of blood T cell repertoires in COVID-19. Study context: Italy, Spain and the United States were the sources of the convalescent and acute COVID-19 samples.

In the original processing: Researchers report that nucleated cell counts were estimated from reference gene primer amplification. Clones were read by immunoSEQ multiplex PCR, and TCRdb kept only the in-frame ones, dropping some. For V, J and clone size, that table is used; D and trimming come from the DNA. The table includes roughly 250,000 clones, approximately 84% detected once. Sequencing was carried out using peripheral blood. The clonotype was recovered from a human donor in a cohort sampled during active COVID-19.

CDR3 amino acids: CASSDSGRGGTDTQYF. CDR3 in DNA: TGTGCCAGCAGTGACTCCGGGCGGGGGGGCACAGATACGCAGTATTTT. The rearrangement joins TRBV6-4 to TRBJ2-3; 8 bases map to TRBD2. Germline V gene lookup returns CDR1 MRHNA and CDR2 SNTAGT. The CDR3 is made up of 16 amino acids. The junction had 3 bases not matched to a gene; V was cut back by 0 bases and J by 1 base.